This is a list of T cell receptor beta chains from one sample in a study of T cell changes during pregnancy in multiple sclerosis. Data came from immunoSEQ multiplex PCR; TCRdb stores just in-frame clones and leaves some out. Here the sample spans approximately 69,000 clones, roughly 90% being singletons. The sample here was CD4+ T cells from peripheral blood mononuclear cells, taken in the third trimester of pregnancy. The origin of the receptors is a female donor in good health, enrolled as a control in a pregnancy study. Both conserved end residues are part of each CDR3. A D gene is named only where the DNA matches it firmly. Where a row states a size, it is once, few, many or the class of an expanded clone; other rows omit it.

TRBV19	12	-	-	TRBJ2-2	TGTGCCAGTATGACTGAAGGCGGGGAGCTGTTTTTT	CASMTEGGELFF
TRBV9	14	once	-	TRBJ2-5	TGTGCCAGCACACGAGGGCAGATCCAAGAGACCCAGTACTTC	CASTRGQIQETQYF
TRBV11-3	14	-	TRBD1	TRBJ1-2	TGTGCCAGCAGCCCAGGGACAGGGAGCTATGGCTACACCTTC	CASSPGTGSYGYTF
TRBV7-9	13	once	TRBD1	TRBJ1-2	TGTGCCAGCAGCTCCCAGGGGGAATATGGCTACACCTTC	CASSSQGEYGYTF
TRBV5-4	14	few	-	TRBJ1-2	TGTGCCAGCAGCTTGGAGTCAGGGTGGGATGGCTACACCTTC	CASSLESGWDGYTF
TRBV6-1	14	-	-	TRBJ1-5	TGTGCCAGCAGTGACTTGGTGTTTGGGGCGAACCAGCATTTT	CASSDLVFGANQHF
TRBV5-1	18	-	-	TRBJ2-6	TGCGCCAGCAGCTTAGGCAGCAGGGCCCTCTCTGGGGCCAACGTCCTGACTTTC	CASSLGSRALSGANVLTF
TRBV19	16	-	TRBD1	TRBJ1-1	TGTGCCAGTAGGCCCACAGGGGGCGCAGTCGGCACTGAAGCTTTCTTT	CASRPTGGAVGTEAFF
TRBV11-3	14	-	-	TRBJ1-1	TGTGCCAGCAGCTTAGTTCCAGGGGCCACTGAAGCTTTCTTT	CASSLVPGATEAFF
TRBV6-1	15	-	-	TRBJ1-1	TGTGCCAGCAGTGAAGTAGGCAGGGGCAGGACTGAAGCTTTCTTT	CASSEVGRGRTEAFF
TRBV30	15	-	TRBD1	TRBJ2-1	TGTGCCTGGAGTGAGGACAGGCAGTCGTTTGGTGAGCAGTTCTTC	CAWSEDRQSFGEQFF
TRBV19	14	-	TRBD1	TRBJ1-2	TGTGCCAGTAGTGTACAGGGGGCCGACTATGGCTACACCTTC	CASSVQGADYGYTF
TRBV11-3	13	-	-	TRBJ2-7	TGTGCCAGCAGCCGTGGGGGACACTACGAGCAGTACTTC	CASSRGGHYEQYF
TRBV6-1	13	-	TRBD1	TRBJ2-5	TGTGCCAGCGTGGGACAGCGTCAAGAGACCCAGTACTTC	CASVGQRQETQYF
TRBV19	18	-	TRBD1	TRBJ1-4	TGTGCCAGTAATAATGACAGGGCAGGCTTGGCAACTAATGAAAAACTGTTTTTT	CASNNDRAGLATNEKLFF
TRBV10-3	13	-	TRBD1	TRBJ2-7	TGTGCCATCAAGGGGACAGGGGAATACGAGCAGTACTTC	CAIKGTGEYEQYF
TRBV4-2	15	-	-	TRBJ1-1	TGTGCCAGCAGCCAAGACGGGAACTGGGACACTGAAGCTTTCTTT	CASSQDGNWDTEAFF
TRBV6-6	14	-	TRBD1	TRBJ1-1	TGTGCCAGCAGCCCCGGGACAGGGAACACTGAAGCTTTCTTT	CASSPGTGNTEAFF
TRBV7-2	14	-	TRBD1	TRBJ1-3	TGTGCCATAACTACAGGGGGCAATGGAAACACCATATATTTT	CAITTGGNGNTIYF
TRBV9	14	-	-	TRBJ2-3	TGTGCCAGCAGCGTAGCTACGGGCACAGATACGCAGTATTTT	CASSVATGTDTQYF
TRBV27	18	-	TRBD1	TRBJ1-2	TGTGCCAGCAGTTTATCCGGGACAGGGGGCCCTAAGGGCTATGGCTACACCTTC	CASSLSGTGGPKGYGYTF
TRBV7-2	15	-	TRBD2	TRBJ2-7	TGTGCCAGCAGTTTACCTAGCGGGGGGGCCCGGGAGCAGTACTTC	CASSLPSGGAREQYF
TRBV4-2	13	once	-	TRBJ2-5	TGTGCCAGCAGCCACCCCGGGCAAGAGACCCAGTACTTC	CASSHPGQETQYF
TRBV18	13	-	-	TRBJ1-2	TGTGCCAGCTCACCGGGGACTGACTATGGCTACACCTTC	CASSPGTDYGYTF
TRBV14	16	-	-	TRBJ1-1	TGTGCCAGCAGCCTCCTAGGGGGGGGACTAAACACTGAAGCTTTCTTT	CASSLLGGGLNTEAFF
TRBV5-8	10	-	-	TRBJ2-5	TGTGCCAGCAGCTTAGAGGTCCAGTACTTC	CASSLEVQYF
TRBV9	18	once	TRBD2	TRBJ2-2	TGTGCCAGCAGCGTGACCCGCGGGACTAGCGGGAGCACCGGGGAGCTGTTTTTT	CASSVTRGTSGSTGELFF
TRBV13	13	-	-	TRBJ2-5	TGTGCCAGCAGCTTAGACCGGGGGGAGACCCAGTACTTC	CASSLDRGETQYF
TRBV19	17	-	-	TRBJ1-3	TGTGCCAGCGCGGAATCGTGGGGCACCCGCTCTGGAAACACCATATATTTT	CASAESWGTRSGNTIYF